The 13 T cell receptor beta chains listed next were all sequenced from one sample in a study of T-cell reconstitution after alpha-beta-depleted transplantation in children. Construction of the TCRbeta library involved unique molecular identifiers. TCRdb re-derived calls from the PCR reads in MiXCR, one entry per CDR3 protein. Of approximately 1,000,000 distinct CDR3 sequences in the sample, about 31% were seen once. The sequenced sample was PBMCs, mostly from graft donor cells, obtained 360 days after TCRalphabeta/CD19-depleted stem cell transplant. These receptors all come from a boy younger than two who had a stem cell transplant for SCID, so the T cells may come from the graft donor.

In nucleotides, the CDR3 is TGTGCCAGCAGCAGCGTGCGGGACTATTCGAACACCGGGGAGCTGTTTTTT. Encoded protein: CASSSVRDYSNTGELFF. The V gene is TRBV5-5, the J gene TRBJ2-2; 7 bases fit TRBD2. The CDR3 totals 17 residues. CDR1 is SGHKS, CDR2 YYEKEE, per germline (reference sequence). J lost 0 bases, V lost 4 bases, and 9 bases had no gene match.

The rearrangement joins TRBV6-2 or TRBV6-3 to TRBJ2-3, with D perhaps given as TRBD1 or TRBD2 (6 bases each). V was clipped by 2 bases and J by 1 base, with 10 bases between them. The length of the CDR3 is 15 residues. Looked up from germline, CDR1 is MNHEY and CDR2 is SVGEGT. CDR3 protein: CASSYGGLRTDTQYF. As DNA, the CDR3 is TGTGCCAGCAGTTACGGGGGGCTACGCACAGATACGCAGTATTTT.

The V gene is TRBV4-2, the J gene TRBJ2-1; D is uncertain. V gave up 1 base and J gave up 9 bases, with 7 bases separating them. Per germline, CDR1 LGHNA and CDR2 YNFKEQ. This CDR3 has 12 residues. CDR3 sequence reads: CASSQVKGEQFF. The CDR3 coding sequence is TGTGCCAGCAGCCAAGTTAAGGGTGAGCAGTTCTTC.

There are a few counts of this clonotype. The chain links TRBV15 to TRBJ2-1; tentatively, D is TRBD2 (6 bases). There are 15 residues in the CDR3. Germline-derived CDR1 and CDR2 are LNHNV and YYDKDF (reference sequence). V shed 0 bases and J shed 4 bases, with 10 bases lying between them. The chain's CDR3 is CATSRDWDFYNEQFF. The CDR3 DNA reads TGTGCCACCAGCAGAGATTGGGACTTTTACAATGAGCAGTTCTTC. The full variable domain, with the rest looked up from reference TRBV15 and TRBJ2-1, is DAMVIQNPRYQVTQFGKPVTLSCSQTLNHNVMYWYQQKSSQAPKLLFHYYDKDFNNEADTPDNFQSRRPNTSFCFLDIRSPGLGDTAMYLCATSRDWDFYNEQFFGPGTRLTVL.

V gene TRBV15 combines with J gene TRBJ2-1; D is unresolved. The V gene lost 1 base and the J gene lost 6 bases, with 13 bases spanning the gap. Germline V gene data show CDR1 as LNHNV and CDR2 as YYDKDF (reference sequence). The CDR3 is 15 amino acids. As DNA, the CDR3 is TGTGCCACCAGCAGAGTTTGGGGATCTGGCAATGAGCAGTTCTTC. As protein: CATSRVWGSGNEQFF.

The CDR3 nucleotides read TGTGCCAGCAACTCGGGGGCGGGTAATTCACCCCTCCACTTT. Translation gives CASNSGAGNSPLHF. The V gene is TRBV4-2, the J gene TRBJ1-6; a possible D gene is TRBD1 (6 bases). The ends were cut back, 7 bases at V and 6 bases at J, with 13 bases in the middle. Looked up from germline, CDR1 is LGHNA and CDR2 is YNFKEQ. The CDR3 length is 14 residues.

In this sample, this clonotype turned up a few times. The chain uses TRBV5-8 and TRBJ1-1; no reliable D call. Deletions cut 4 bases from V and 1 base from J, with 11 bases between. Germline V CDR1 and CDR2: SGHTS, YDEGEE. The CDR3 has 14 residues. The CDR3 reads CASSLLTANTEAFF. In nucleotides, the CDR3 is TGTGCCAGCAGCCTGCTGACGGCGAACACTGAAGCTTTCTTT. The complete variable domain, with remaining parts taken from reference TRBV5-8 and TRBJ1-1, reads EAGVTQSPTHLIKTRGQQATLRCSPISGHTSVYWYQQALGLGLQFLLWYDEGEERNRGNFPPRFSGRQFPNYSSELNVNALELEDSALYLCASSLLTANTEAFFGQGTRLTVV.

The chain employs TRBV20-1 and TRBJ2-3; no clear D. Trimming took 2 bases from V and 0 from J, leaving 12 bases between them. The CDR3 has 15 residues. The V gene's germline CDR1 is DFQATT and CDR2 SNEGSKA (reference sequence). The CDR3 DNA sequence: TGCAGTGCTAGAATCCCCAGCTACAGCACAGATACGCAGTATTTT. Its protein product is CSARIPSYSTDTQYF.

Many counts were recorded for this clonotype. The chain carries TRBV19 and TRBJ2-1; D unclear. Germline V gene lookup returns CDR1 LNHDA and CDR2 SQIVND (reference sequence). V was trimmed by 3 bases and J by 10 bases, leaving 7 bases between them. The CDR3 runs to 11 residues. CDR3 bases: TGTGCCAGTAGTATCGGATGGGAGCAGTTCTTC. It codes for CASSIGWEQFF. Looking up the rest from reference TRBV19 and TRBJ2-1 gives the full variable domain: DGGITQSPKYLFRKEGQNVTLSCEQNLNHDAMYWYRQDPGQGLRLIYYSQIVNDFQKGDIAEGYSVSREKKESFPLTVTSAQKNPTAFYLCASSIGWEQFFGPGTRLTVL.

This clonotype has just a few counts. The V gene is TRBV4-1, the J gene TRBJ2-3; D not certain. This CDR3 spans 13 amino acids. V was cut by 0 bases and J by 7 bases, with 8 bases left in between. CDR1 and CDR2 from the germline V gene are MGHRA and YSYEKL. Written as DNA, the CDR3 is TGCGCCAGCAGCCAAGAGGGGTGGAATACGCAGTATTTT. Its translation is CASSQEGWNTQYF.

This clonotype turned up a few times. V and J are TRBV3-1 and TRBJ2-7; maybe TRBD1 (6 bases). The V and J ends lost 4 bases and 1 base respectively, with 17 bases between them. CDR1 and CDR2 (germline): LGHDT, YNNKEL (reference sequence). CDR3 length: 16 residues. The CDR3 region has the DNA TGTGCCAGCAGCCCCACCCTGACAGGCTGGTCCTACGAGCAGTACTTC. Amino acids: CASSPTLTGWSYEQYF.

CDR3 sequence reads: CASTRAGTTDTQYF. The CDR3 DNA reads as TGTGCCAGTACTCGTGCGGGGACCACAGATACGCAGTATTTT. This chain joins TRBV10-3 and TRBJ2-3; TRBD2 is a possible D gene (6 bases). Trimming removed 10 bases from V and 2 bases from J, with 16 bases in between. Germline V gene lookup returns CDR1 ENHRY and CDR2 SYGVKD. The CDR3 spans 14 residues.

The CDR3 nucleotides read TGCGCCAGCAGCTTTGGACTAGCGGGGCTAACATACGAGCAGTACTTC. Its translation is CASSFGLAGLTYEQYF. The chain employs TRBV5-1 and TRBJ2-7; 12 bases line up with TRBD2. The V gene's germline CDR1 is SGHRS and CDR2 YFSETQ. The CDR3 is 16 residues long. With V trimmed by 2 bases and J by 4 bases, 7 bases remained unmatched.